This TCR beta chain was identified in a study of vaccination and CD4 T cells after COVID-19. As for this clonotype: No antigen is known for it.

Time point reported: late sampling 161 to 241 days after vaccination in three convalescent patients. Specified treatment: approximately 11-day PBMC culture with coronavirus spike peptide pools or control peptides (ViraFEST assay). The Oncomine TCR Beta short-read assay was applied to DNA of cultured CD4+ T cells. MiXCR, applied by TCRdb to the PCR reads, yields one record per CDR3 protein. The data show about 26,000 distinct CDR3 sequences, roughly 38% seen once. The CDR3 extends over 15 amino acids. V was pared by 5 bases and J by 5 bases, with 7 bases of the junction left unmatched. CDR1 SGHTA and CDR2 FQGTGA come from the germline V gene.

Sequenced here: CD4+ T cells from blood, cultured in vitro, sampled about 7 months after SARS-CoV-2 vaccination. The TCR comes from a human donor who had recovered from COVID-19. J is TRBJ2-1 and V is TRBV7-3; 9 nucleotides align to TRBD1. The CDR3 DNA follows: TGTGCCAGCAGCGCTGACAGGGGGAGTCACAATGAGCAGTTCTTC. Its translation: CASSADRGSHNEQFF. Supplemented by reference TRBV7-3 and TRBJ2-1, the full variable domain reads GAGVSQTPSNKVTEKGKYVELRCDPISGHTALYWYRQSLGQGPEFLIYFQGTGAADDSGLPNDRFFAVRPEGSVSTLKIQRTERGDSAVYLCASSADRGSHNEQFFGPGTRLTVL.